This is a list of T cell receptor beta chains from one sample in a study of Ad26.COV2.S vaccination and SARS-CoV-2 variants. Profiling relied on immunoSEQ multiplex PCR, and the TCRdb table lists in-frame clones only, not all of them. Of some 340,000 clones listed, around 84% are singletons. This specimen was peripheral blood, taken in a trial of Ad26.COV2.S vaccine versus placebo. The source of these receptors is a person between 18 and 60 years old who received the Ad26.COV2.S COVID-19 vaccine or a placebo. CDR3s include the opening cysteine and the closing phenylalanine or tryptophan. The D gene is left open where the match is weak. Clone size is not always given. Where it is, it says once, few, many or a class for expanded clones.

TGTGCCAGCAGCGCGGGACTCGGGTTAGCCAAAAACATTCAGTACTTC	CASSAGLGLAKNIQYF	TRBV7-8	-	TRBJ2-4	-
TGTGCCAGCAGCGAGACGAGTGTGAGGAACGGAAACACCATATATTTT	CASSETSVRNGNTIYF	TRBV2	-	TRBJ1-3	-
TGTGCCAGCAGCTTGTGGACTAGGGGGAGCACAGATACGCAGTATTTT	CASSLWTRGSTDTQYF	TRBV5-4	-	TRBJ2-3	-
TGTGCCTCTGGAGCAGGGGGCGCAATTAGGGCCTACAATGAGCAGTTCTTC	CASGAGGAIRAYNEQFF	TRBV30	-	TRBJ2-1	TRBD1
TGTGCCAGCAGCGTAGAGGGGGGAGGTAGGACTGAAGCTTTCTTT	CASSVEGGGRTEAFF	TRBV9	once	TRBJ1-1	-
TGTGCCAGCAATACGTTAGCGGGGGGCGCCTACGAGCAGTACTTC	CASNTLAGGAYEQYF	TRBV6-5	-	TRBJ2-7	TRBD2
TGTGCCAGCAGCCCCGGCGGTCTAGCGGGGGGGGTAACCTACAATGAGCAGTTCTTC	CASSPGGLAGGVTYNEQFF	TRBV5-4	-	TRBJ2-1	TRBD2
TGTGCCAGCAGTCCGGGCAGGGGCAGGGAAAAACTGTTTTTT	CASSPGRGREKLFF	TRBV2	-	TRBJ1-4	-
TGTGCCAGCAGTTCTCTTGCAGGGTTCTATAATTCACCCCTCCACTTT	CASSSLAGFYNSPLHF	TRBV14	-	TRBJ1-6	-
TGTGCCAGCAGCAGAGTAGATGATCAGCCCCAGCATTTT	CASSRVDDQPQHF	TRBV9	-	TRBJ1-5	-
TGCGCCAGCAGCCAAGGACCGGACAGAGAGACCCAGTACTTC	CASSQGPDRETQYF	TRBV4-1	-	TRBJ2-5	-
TGTGCCGGCCGGGACAGATATAATTCACCCCTCCACTTT	CAGRDRYNSPLHF	TRBV2	-	TRBJ1-6	TRBD1
TGTGCCAGCAGCTTAGTGGGGTCAACCTACGAGCAGTACTTC	CASSLVGSTYEQYF	TRBV7-2	-	TRBJ2-7	-
TGTGCCAGCACCAACAGGGACTCCTACAATGAGCAGTTCTTC	CASTNRDSYNEQFF	TRBV13	-	TRBJ2-1	-
TGTGCCAGCAGCCCCTACCCGACAGGGTTGGCAGATACGCAGTATTTT	CASSPYPTGLADTQYF	TRBV11-2	once	TRBJ2-3	TRBD1
TGTGCCAGCAGTTTCCGAACAGTGGGAGACTACGAGCAGTACTTC	CASSFRTVGDYEQYF	TRBV6-9	-	TRBJ2-7	-
TGTGCCAGCGCATCAGGGGTAGCGGGGGGGCTAGATTACAATGAGCAGTTCTTC	CASASGVAGGLDYNEQFF	TRBV7-2	-	TRBJ2-1	TRBD2
TGTGCCAGCAGCGGGACTAGCAGTTACAATGAGCAGTTCTTC	CASSGTSSYNEQFF	TRBV9	-	TRBJ2-1	TRBD2
TGTGCCAGCAGTTACGGATCCACCAATGAGCAGTTCTTC	CASSYGSTNEQFF	TRBV6-6	-	TRBJ2-1	-
TGTGCCATCAGTGATTCAGGGGGCTCTGGCTACACCTTC	CAISDSGGSGYTF	TRBV10-3	-	TRBJ1-2	TRBD1
TGTGCCAGCAGCGTAGATCCCAGGGGCGAATCACCCCTCCACTTT	CASSVDPRGESPLHF	TRBV9	-	TRBJ1-6	-
TGTGCCAGCTCACCCGTAGGGGGCAGCACAGATACGCAGTATTTT	CASSPVGGSTDTQYF	TRBV18	-	TRBJ2-3	TRBD1
TGCGCCAGCAGCTCTAGCGGGGGGACCAATGAGCAGTTCTTC	CASSSSGGTNEQFF	TRBV5-1	-	TRBJ2-1	TRBD2
TGCGCCAGCAGCGCAGACCGCTCTGGGGCCAACGTCCTGACTTTC	CASSADRSGANVLTF	TRBV5-1	-	TRBJ2-6	-
TGCGCCAGCAGCTTGAGTACGGCTGGGGCCAACGTCCTGACTTTC	CASSLSTAGANVLTF	TRBV5-1	-	TRBJ2-6	-
TGTGCCAGCAGCCCCCGGGACGGATTTAGCAATCAGCCCCAGCATTTT	CASSPRDGFSNQPQHF	TRBV28	many	TRBJ1-5	-
TGTGCCAGCAGCTTAGTTCCGGGGGACTATGGCTACACCTTC	CASSLVPGDYGYTF	TRBV11-2	-	TRBJ1-2	-
TGTGCCAGCAGCTCCCTCAGGGGGCTAGGTGAAAAACTGTTTTTT	CASSSLRGLGEKLFF	TRBV7-6	-	TRBJ1-4	TRBD1
TGTGCCAGCAGCGGTCCAGGGAAGGGCGAGCAGTACTTC	CASSGPGKGEQYF	TRBV9	-	TRBJ2-7	-
TGTGCCTCGGGACCCGTGGGGAGCTACACCTTC	CASGPVGSYTF	TRBV2	-	TRBJ1-2	-
TGCGCCAGCAGCTTGGGACACGCGAACACCGGGGAGCTGTTTTTT	CASSLGHANTGELFF	TRBV5-1	-	TRBJ2-2	-
TGTGCCAGCAGCTTTGGGGGAGGGGGCGCCGGCTATGGCTACACCTTC	CASSFGGGGAGYGYTF	TRBV7-2	-	TRBJ1-2	TRBD1